This paragraph reports one T cell receptor (beta chain). Its antigen is still unknown. The record originates from a study of CD8 T cells in ankylosing spondylitis. General study results and limits: Reportedly, significant enrichment of disease-linked clones occurred in matched ankylosing spondylitis synovial fluid.

Each TCR beta library was made by quantitative 5'-RACE that incorporated molecular barcodes. TCRdb independently ran MiXCR on the 5' RACE reads; one entry per CDR3 protein. This sample carries about 160,000 distinct CDR3 sequences, 40% to 50% of them seen once, and the ten largest clones take over 12%. Germline-derived CDR1 and CDR2 are SEHNR and FQNEAQ (reference sequence). CDR3 size: 13 residues. Deletions cut 6 bases from V and 5 bases from J, with 11 bases between. This rearrangement joins TRBV7-9 to TRBJ2-4, with D possibly TRBD1 on 6 matching bases. The receptor was isolated from a male donor with ankylosing spondylitis. The sequencing input was synovial fluid, either unsorted or a sorted T cell fraction (not recorded which). For the CDR3, the DNA is TGTGCCAGCAGGGACAGAAGCGAAAACATTCAGTACTTC. It is translated as CASRDRSENIQYF.